The 14 T cell receptor beta chains below come from one sample, sequenced in a study of T-cell memory formation after mild COVID-19. TCRdb reprocessed the 5' RACE reads with MiXCR, giving one entry per CDR3 protein. In the table there are approximately 260,000 distinct CDR3 sequences, roughly a sixth of which are singletons. Sample: PBMCs or a T cell subset sorted from them (not recorded which). The receptors shown here come from a man between 18 and 29 years old who had mild COVID-19 (a few samples of this study predate the infection). Cell type and time point are not known.

This chain joins TRBV5-1 and TRBJ1-5; possible D gene TRBD1, 5 bases. The V gene lost 6 bases and the J gene lost 0 bases, with 13 bases spanning the gap. The CDR3 is made up of 15 amino acids. CDR1 and CDR2 from the germline V gene are SGHRS and YFSETQ. In nucleotides, the CDR3 is TGCGCCAGCAAGGGGCAACCAAATAGCAATCAGCCCCAGCATTTT. Its translation: CASKGQPNSNQPQHF. Full variable domain (outside the CDR3, taken from reference TRBV5-1 and TRBJ1-5): KAGVTQTPRYLIKTRGQQVTLSCSPISGHRSVSWYQQTPGQGLQFLFEYFSETQRNKGNFPGRFSGRQFSNSRSEMNVSTLELGDSALYLCASKGQPNSNQPQHFGDGTRLSIL.

This chain joins TRBV5-1 and TRBJ2-7; 9 positions agree with TRBD2. The CDR3 is made up of 14 amino acids. Germline lookup yields CDR1 SGHRS and CDR2 YFSETQ. V trimming: 2 bases; J trimming: 4 bases; junction bases outside the gene matches: 4. CDR3 in amino acids: CASSFLSGGYEQYF. Here the CDR3 DNA reads TGCGCCAGCAGCTTCCTAAGCGGGGGGTACGAGCAGTACTTC. Variable domain in full (rest from reference TRBV5-1 and TRBJ2-7): KAGVTQTPRYLIKTRGQQVTLSCSPISGHRSVSWYQQTPGQGLQFLFEYFSETQRNKGNFPGRFSGRQFSNSRSEMNVSTLELGDSALYLCASSFLSGGYEQYFGPGTRLTVT.

The CDR3 bases are TGTGCCAGCAGTCTACAGGGGGCGGCGAAGGAGCAGTACTTC. This encodes CASSLQGAAKEQYF. The chain recombines TRBV6-5 with TRBJ2-7; the match to TRBD1 covers 9 bases. V shed 5 bases, J shed 7 bases, and the junction held 9 bases outside the gene matches. CDR3 length: 14 amino acids. The germline V gene encodes CDR1 MNHEY and CDR2 SVGAGI.

The chain has TRBV9 and TRBJ2-1; 13 bases fit TRBD2. J lost 0 bases, V lost 0 bases, and 9 bases had no gene match. There are 20 residues in the CDR3. Germline CDR1 reads SGDLS; CDR2 reads YYNGEE. The CDR3 here is CASSVAGGLAGDSSYNEQFF. The DNA for the CDR3 is TGTGCCAGCAGCGTAGCTGGAGGACTAGCGGGGGACAGCTCCTACAATGAGCAGTTCTTC.

This clonotype was recorded a few times. The V and J genes are TRBV5-1 and TRBJ1-1; D may be TRBD1 (6 bases). Germline-derived CDR1 and CDR2 are SGHRS and YFSETQ. The V end was cut by 4 bases, the J end by 2 bases, with 15 bases between. The CDR3 contains 15 residues. In DNA form, the CDR3 reads TGCGCCAGCAGCGCCGCGGGGGGCCTTAACACTGAAGCTTTCTTT. Translation: CASSAAGGLNTEAFF.

This clonotype was seen a few times. V gene TRBV6-1 combines with J gene TRBJ1-2; TRBD1 matches at 7 bases. CDR1 is MNHNS and CDR2 is SASEGT in the germline V gene. With 2 bases clipped from V and 4 bases from J, the junction kept 7 bases outside the gene matches. The CDR3 has 15 residues. The CDR3 reads CASSESEGGGYGYTF. CDR3 bases: TGTGCCAGCAGTGAAAGTGAAGGGGGCGGCTATGGCTACACCTTC.

CDR3 sequence: CASSQSGTGNYEQYF. The CDR3 nucleotides are TGTGCCAGCAGCCAAAGCGGGACAGGGAATTACGAGCAGTACTTC. The rearrangement uses TRBV7-9 and TRBJ2-7; 9 bases fit TRBD1. Germline CDR1 and CDR2: SEHNR and FQNEAQ (reference sequence). This CDR3 contains 15 residues. The V and J ends lost 5 bases and 4 bases, in that order; junction bases with no gene match: 9. Full variable domain (rest looked up from reference TRBV7-9 and TRBJ2-7): DTGVSQNPRHKITKRGQNVTFRCDPISEHNRLYWYRQTLGQGPEFLTYFQNEAQLEKSRLLSDRFSAERPKGSFSTLEIQRTEQGDSAMYLCASSQSGTGNYEQYFGPGTRLTVT.

This clonotype was observed a few times. This sequence joins TRBV5-1 and TRBJ1-1, with TRBD1 matching over 7 bases. V lost 0 bases to trimming and J lost 4 bases; unmatched junction nucleotides: 3. CDR3 size: 14 residues. The germline gives CDR1 SGHRS, CDR2 YFSETQ. The CDR3 DNA sequence: TGCGCCAGCAGCTTGGCCAACAGGGGCACTGAAGCTTTCTTT. Residues: CASSLANRGTEAFF.

This clonotype was observed a handful of times. The genes are TRBV6-6 and TRBJ1-5; no clear D. The V end lost 6 bases, the J end lost 4 bases, and 4 bases lay between the germline ends. The CDR3 loop spans 11 amino acids. Germline CDR1 reads MNHNY; CDR2 reads SVGAGI (reference sequence). CDR3 sequence reads: CASRTNQPQHF. In nucleotides, the CDR3 is TGTGCCAGCAGGACGAATCAGCCCCAGCATTTT.

The chain joins TRBV27 to TRBJ1-6, with D perhaps TRBD1 (5 bases). The germline V and J ends were trimmed by 6 bases and 7 bases, with 16 bases remaining between them. Germline values: CDR1 MNHEY, CDR2 SMNVEV (reference sequence). This CDR3 is built from 15 residues. Written as DNA, the CDR3 is TGTGCCAGCAGATATCAGGGTTTCGAGAATTCACCCCTCCACTTT. Encoded protein: CASRYQGFENSPLHF.

This clonotype was seen at least ten times. V and J are TRBV12-3 or TRBV12-4 and TRBJ1-2; D uncertain. CDR3 length equals 12 residues. Deletions cut 3 bases from V and 4 bases from J, with 6 bases between. The CDR3 DNA is TGTGCCAGCAGTTTGGGGAGCTATGGCTACACCTTC. Translated: CASSLGSYGYTF.

The V call is TRBV9, the J call TRBJ2-3, with D hard to call. Trimming stripped 2 bases from V and 3 bases from J, with 7 bases between. CDR3 length: 13 residues. Germline V gene lookup returns CDR1 SGDLS and CDR2 YYNGEE. CDR3 region: CASSVPPTDTQYF. The CDR3 DNA reads as TGTGCCAGCAGCGTTCCTCCTACAGATACGCAGTATTTT.

This clonotype appeared many times. The chain uses TRBV5-1 and TRBJ2-1, with 10 bases fitting TRBD1. The CDR3 consists of 14 residues. Germline trimming cut 7 bases from V and 6 bases from J; bases unmatched to any gene: 7. The germline V gene encodes CDR1 SGHRS and CDR2 YFSETQ. The CDR3 loop reads CASFRDRGINEQFF. The CDR3 DNA reads TGCGCCAGCTTCCGGGACAGGGGAATCAATGAGCAGTTCTTC. Variable domain in full (rest from reference TRBV5-1 and TRBJ2-1): KAGVTQTPRYLIKTRGQQVTLSCSPISGHRSVSWYQQTPGQGLQFLFEYFSETQRNKGNFPGRFSGRQFSNSRSEMNVSTLELGDSALYLCASFRDRGINEQFFGPGTRLTVL.

This sequence joins TRBV7-8 and TRBJ2-7; D possibly matches TRBD1 or TRBD2 (5 bases each). The germline CDR1 and CDR2 sequences are SGHVS and FQNEAQ. This CDR3 is 15 amino acids long. Trimming pared 1 base from V and 0 bases from J, leaving 10 bases between. CDR3 bases: TGTGCCAGCAGCTTAGGTCGGGGCCTCTCCTACGAGCAGTACTTC. Its protein is CASSLGRGLSYEQYF.